This record concerns one TCR beta chain sequence. Profiling relied on immunoSEQ multiplex PCR, and the TCRdb table lists in-frame clones only, not all of them. The table shows under 2.5 million clones, with less than 95% occurring only once. The sample belongs to a study of shared clonotypes between healthy human individuals. Germline-derived CDR1 and CDR2 are MDHEN and SYDVKM. This CDR3 is built from 19 residues. Deletions cut 1 base from V and 0 bases from J, with 19 bases between. The sequencing input was naive CD4+ T cells from PBMCs. Documented subset: CD45RA+ positively selected. The rearrangement uses TRBV28 and TRBJ2-1; a weak D match, TRBD2 (5 bases). The sequence was obtained from a man between 18 and 35 years old in good health. Some clones in this sample may be carry-over from other donors' samples. The DNA for the CDR3 is TGTGCCAGCAGTTTATCGGACTTGGGTTTGATAAGCTCCTACAATGAGCAGTTCTTC. Translating it yields CASSLSDLGLISSYNEQFF.